This T cell receptor beta chain was identified during a study of blood T cell repertoires in COVID-19. For the study at large: Donors in the United States, Italy and Spain gave samples during acute or convalescent COVID-19.

Data came from immunoSEQ multiplex PCR; TCRdb stores just in-frame clones and leaves some out. The sample records about 230,000 clones, around nine tenths being singletons. V was shortened by 2 bases and J by 0 bases, with 10 bases between the two germline ends. Germline assignment: CDR1 WSHSY and CDR2 SAAADI. The CDR3 loop spans 15 amino acids. The J gene is TRBJ1-2, the V gene TRBV10-2; a possible D gene is TRBD1 (5 bases). Sequencing was done on a sample of peripheral blood. The sequence was collected from a woman aged 18-35 years who had recovered from COVID-19. The CDR3 is CASSEDDSPNYGYTF. The CDR3 nucleotides read TGCGCCAGCAGTGAGGACGACAGCCCTAACTATGGCTACACCTTC.